Below are 22 T cell receptor beta chains sequenced from a single sample in a study of T-cell memory formation after mild COVID-19. TCRdb itself ran the 5' RACE reads through MiXCR, one entry per CDR3 protein. The sample consists of approximately 190,000 distinct CDR3 sequences, about 17% of them appearing once. The specimen was PBMCs or a T cell subset sorted from them (not recorded which). Receptor source: an adult woman who had mild COVID-19 (a few samples of this study predate the infection). Cell type and time point are not known.

The J gene is TRBJ2-1, the V gene TRBV18, with D possibly being TRBD1 (5 bases). The CDR3 is 13 residues long. Trimming removed 4 bases from V and 2 bases from J, with 6 bases in between. Looked up from germline, CDR1 is KGHSH and CDR2 is LQKENI. CDR3 region: CASSQTAYNEQFF. The CDR3 DNA sequence: TGTGCCAGCTCACAGACAGCCTACAATGAGCAGTTCTTC.

The chain joins TRBV5-4 to TRBJ2-1, with D hard to call. The V end was cut by 6 bases, the J end by 0 bases, with 13 bases between. CDR1 SGHNT and CDR2 YYREEE come from the germline V gene (reference sequence). The CDR3 has 15 residues. The CDR3: CASTQTASSYNEQFF. Written as DNA, the CDR3 is TGTGCCAGCACCCAGACGGCTAGCTCCTACAATGAGCAGTTCTTC.

Here the CDR3 reads CASSASGSAYNEQFF. The DNA for the CDR3 is TGTGCCAGCAGTGCCAGCGGGAGTGCGTACAATGAGCAGTTCTTC. V and J are TRBV9 and TRBJ2-1, with TRBD2 matching over 8 bases. Germline V gene sequence: CDR1 SGDLS, CDR2 YYNGEE. CDR3 length equals 15 residues. With 5 bases clipped from V and 4 bases from J, the junction kept 8 bases outside the gene matches.

The genes are TRBV20-1 and TRBJ2-7, with a weak D call TRBD1 (5 bases). Germline V gene lookup returns CDR1 DFQATT and CDR2 SNEGSKA (reference sequence). CDR3 length equals 15 residues. V lost 0 bases and J lost 2, with 14 bases in between. This CDR3 is CSARDRIGAPYEQYF. The CDR3 coding sequence is TGCAGTGCTAGAGATCGAATTGGGGCACCCTACGAGCAGTACTTC.

The rearrangement uses TRBV10-2 and TRBJ2-5, with 7 bases fitting TRBD1. The CDR3 length is 14 residues. CDR1 is WSHSY, CDR2 SAAADI, per germline. V shed 4 bases, J shed 6 bases, and the junction held 8 bases outside the gene matches. Written as DNA, the CDR3 is TGCGCCAGCAGTGTGGCAGGGGGTTCGAAGACCCAGTACTTC. Protein: CASSVAGGSKTQYF.

The chain employs TRBV12-3 or TRBV12-4 and TRBJ2-7; 13 positions agree with TRBD2. CDR3 length: 17 amino acids. V lost 6 bases to trimming and J lost 0 bases; unmatched junction nucleotides: 8. The CDR3 reads CASSTSGLAGVSYEQYF. The CDR3 DNA sequence: TGTGCCAGCAGCACTTCCGGACTAGCGGGAGTCTCCTACGAGCAGTACTTC.

This clonotype was picked up a small number of times. The chain links TRBV24-1 to TRBJ2-7; the D is unclear. Germline V lookup: CDR1 KGHDR, CDR2 SFDVKD. V shed 5 bases and J shed 3 bases, with 1 base lying between them. The CDR3 length is 10 residues. CDR3 sequence (DNA): TGTGCCACCAGTGTCTACGAGCAGTACTTC. Its protein product is CATSVYEQYF.

The J gene is TRBJ2-1, the V gene TRBV12-3 or TRBV12-4; 7 bases fit TRBD2. This CDR3 spans 15 amino acids. Germline trimming cut 5 bases from V and 3 bases from J; bases unmatched to any gene: 7. For the CDR3, the DNA is TGTGCCAGCAGTCCTGGAGGACTAGGCTACAATGAGCAGTTCTTC. It translates to CASSPGGLGYNEQFF.

V usage is TRBV29-1 and J usage is TRBJ2-2, with 7 bases identical to TRBD1. The CDR3 is made up of 15 amino acids. The ends lost 7 bases at V and 0 bases at J; junction bases unmatched: 8. Per germline, CDR1 SQVTM and CDR2 ANQGSEA. CDR3 sequence: CSAATGTANTGELFF. The DNA of the CDR3 is TGCAGCGCCGCTACCGGGACAGCGAACACCGGGGAGCTGTTTTTT.

The V and J genes are TRBV12-3 or TRBV12-4 and TRBJ2-1; 13 bases line up with TRBD2. This CDR3 has 17 amino acids. The junction had 2 bases not matched to a gene; V was cut back by 3 bases and J by 0 bases. CDR3: CASSLWTSGSSYNEQFF. CDR3 sequence (DNA): TGTGCCAGCAGTTTGTGGACTAGCGGGAGCTCCTACAATGAGCAGTTCTTC.

This clonotype appeared a single time. The CDR3 protein is CSVGRRQGQGGYGYTF. Here the CDR3 DNA reads TGCAGCGTTGGACGGCGCCAGGGACAGGGAGGGTATGGCTACACCTTC. This sequence joins TRBV29-1 and TRBJ1-2; 9 positions match TRBD1. This CDR3 region has 16 residues. In germline, CDR1 is SQVTM, CDR2 ANQGSEA. Trimming cost V 4 bases and J 5 bases; bases outside gene matches: 14. Full variable domain (rest looked up from reference TRBV29-1 and TRBJ1-2): SAVISQKPSRDICQRGTSLTIQCQVDSQVTMMFWYRQQPGQSLTLIATANQGSEATYESGFVIDKFPISRPNLTFSTLTVSNMSPEDSSIYLCSVGRRQGQGGYGYTFGSGTRLTVV.

This clonotype came up many times. This rearrangement joins TRBV5-1 to TRBJ1-4; weak D call: TRBD1 (5 bases). This CDR3 spans 13 amino acids. Germline lookup yields CDR1 SGHRS and CDR2 YFSETQ. V shed 2 bases and J shed 7 bases, with 9 bases lying between them. Here the CDR3 reads CASSFQGGEKLFF. The CDR3 coding sequence is TGCGCCAGCAGCTTCCAGGGAGGTGAAAAACTGTTTTTT.

This clonotype was counted between two and nine times. V usage is TRBV6-2 or TRBV6-3 and J usage is TRBJ1-2; D gene unclear. CDR1 and CDR2 from the germline V gene are MNHEY and SVGEGT. The CDR3 totals 14 residues. The germline V and J ends were trimmed by 4 bases and 4 bases, with 13 bases remaining between them. The CDR3 is CASSSASLSYGYTF. CDR3 coding DNA: TGTGCCAGCAGTTCCGCGAGCCTGTCCTATGGCTACACCTTC.

This clonotype was seen only a few times. The J gene is TRBJ2-1, the V gene TRBV5-4; D is uncertain. Germline CDR1 and CDR2: SGHNT and YYREEE (reference sequence). The CDR3 has 13 amino acids. The V end was cut by 7 bases, the J end by 6 bases, with 14 bases between. Here the CDR3 DNA reads TGTGCCAGCGGATCGACTCAGGTCAATGAGCAGTTCTTC. Translated: CASGSTQVNEQFF.

V gene TRBV5-4 combines with J gene TRBJ2-1; D remains ambiguous. The germline CDR1 and CDR2 sequences are SGHNT and YYREEE (reference sequence). The CDR3 loop spans 12 amino acids. The V gene lost 0 bases and the J gene lost 5 bases, with 3 bases spanning the gap. The CDR3: CASSLVNNEQFF. For the CDR3, the DNA is TGTGCCAGCAGCTTGGTTAACAATGAGCAGTTCTTC.

The chain uses TRBV5-5 and TRBJ1-1, with a weak D call TRBD1 (5 bases). CDR1 SGHKS and CDR2 YYEKEE come from the germline V gene (reference sequence). CDR3 length equals 15 residues. The V end lost 4 bases, the J end lost 0 bases, and 13 bases lay between the germline ends. The CDR3 loop is CASSPDNTMNTEAFF. CDR3 bases: TGTGCCAGCAGCCCGGACAATACAATGAACACTGAAGCTTTCTTT. Variable domain in full (rest from reference TRBV5-5 and TRBJ1-1): DAGVTQSPTHLIKTRGQQVTLRCSPISGHKSVSWYQQVLGQGPQFIFQYYEKEERGRGNFPDRFSARQFPNYSSELNVNALLLGDSALYLCASSPDNTMNTEAFFGQGTRLTVV.

This chain uses TRBV29-1 with TRBJ2-6; D is undetermined. Trimming removed 2 bases at V and 4 bases at J, with 6 bases between. Germline assignment: CDR1 SQVTM and CDR2 ANQGSEA. The CDR3 loop spans 13 amino acids. This chain's CDR3 is CSVEFGGANVLTF. Written as DNA, the CDR3 is TGCAGCGTTGAATTCGGCGGGGCCAACGTCCTGACTTTC.

The table lists this clonotype with a few counts. The chain uses TRBV15 and TRBJ2-5; 7 bases are shared with TRBD1. The V gene's germline CDR1 is LNHNV and CDR2 YYDKDF (reference sequence). The CDR3 is 15 amino acids. Germline trimming cut 0 bases from V and 5 bases from J; bases unmatched to any gene: 6. The CDR3 DNA is TGTGCCACCAGCAGAGATACAGGGGATGTGGAGACCCAGTACTTC. Residues: CATSRDTGDVETQYF. The variable domain in full, with the rest retrieved from reference TRBV15 and TRBJ2-5, is DAMVIQNPRYQVTQFGKPVTLSCSQTLNHNVMYWYQQKSSQAPKLLFHYYDKDFNNEADTPDNFQSRRPNTSFCFLDIRSPGLGDTAMYLCATSRDTGDVETQYFGPGTRLLVL.

This clonotype was detected ten times or more. The chain couples TRBV10-3 to TRBJ2-7; 7 nucleotides agree with TRBD2. Germline V lookup: CDR1 ENHRY, CDR2 SYGVKD. The CDR3 loop spans 15 amino acids. V shed 0 bases and J 3 bases; nucleotides not matched to a gene: 5. This CDR3 reads CAISESVGGGYEQYF. CDR3 sequence (DNA): TGTGCCATCAGTGAGTCCGTGGGGGGGGGCTACGAGCAGTACTTC.

This clonotype was observed many times. The J gene is TRBJ2-7, the V gene TRBV6-2 or TRBV6-3; D gene ambiguous. V was cut by 0 bases and J by 4 bases, with 10 bases left in between. Germline CDR1 MNHEY, CDR2 SVGEGT. CDR3 size: 14 residues. The DNA for the CDR3 is TGTGCCAGCAGTTACTCCCGATACGGTTACGAGCAGTACTTC. It encodes CASSYSRYGYEQYF.

The rearrangement links TRBV20-1 to TRBJ1-5; unclear D gene. The CDR3 sequence is 14 residues long. Germline assignment: CDR1 DFQATT and CDR2 SNEGSKA (reference sequence). Trimming removed 3 bases at V and 3 bases at J, with 12 bases between. The CDR3 DNA reads as TGCAGTGCTAGCCCCAAAATACCCAATCAGCCCCAGCATTTT. This gives the protein CSASPKIPNQPQHF.

CDR3 nucleotide sequence: TGTGCCAGCTCAGCTGACAGGGGGTCTACTAACTATGGCTACACCTTC. It translates to CASSADRGSTNYGYTF. V and J are TRBV18 and TRBJ1-2; TRBD1 aligns across 9 bases. With V trimmed by 5 bases and J by 0 bases, 7 bases remained unmatched. Germline CDR1 KGHSH, CDR2 LQKENI. The CDR3 is made up of 16 amino acids.